Reported below is one T cell receptor (beta chain). The antigen remains undetermined. CDR1 and CDR2 from the germline V gene are SGHRS and YFSETQ. The CDR3 sequence is 17 residues long. Germline trimming cut 0 bases from V and 3 bases from J; bases unmatched to any gene: 8. This entry comes from a study of T cell responses to AZD1222 COVID-19 vaccine. Study-level results: Among the donors, most were white British and more were female, and clonal diversity was possibly underestimated. Spike-specific TCR breadth and depth grew following two AZD1222 doses. Of spike-specific TCRs, nearly half reportedly target regions left unmutated in variants. Seropositive AZD1222 recipients at baseline numbered only 6 or 7.

The method was immunoSEQ multiplex PCR; TCRdb's version includes in-frame clones alone and lacks a portion of them. The sample records about 180,000 clones, about nine tenths being singletons. The gene calls are TRBV5-1 and TRBJ2-3, with 9 bases fitting TRBD2. The receptor's source is an adult in good health. The input for sequencing was peripheral blood, taken on day 0 of AZD1222 vaccination. The CDR3 is CASSLGLAGILTDTQYF. The CDR3 DNA reads TGCGCCAGCAGCTTGGGCCTAGCGGGGATCTTGACAGATACGCAGTATTTT.